The text below deals with one T cell receptor beta chain. No antigen is known for it. Sequencing used immunoSEQ multiplex PCR; TCRdb keeps in-frame clones, though not all of them. The sample lists approximately 810,000 clones; roughly 92% were seen once. This record belongs to a study of shared clonotypes between healthy human individuals. Findings and caveats of the study: When compared with the clonotypes that were shared by all four sorted-subset donors, the non-shared clonotypes turned out to have lower generation probabilities. Since donors were few, the genetic and exposure-history diversity represented was limited.

Terminally differentiated effector memory CD45RA+ cells were excluded from the naive CD8 cells, which were CD45RO-negative and positively selected for CCR7. J was trimmed by 0 bases and V by 0 bases; bases with no gene match: 9. The CDR3 length is 18 residues. Germline values: CDR1 MGHRA, CDR2 YSYEKL. This TCR was sampled from a man younger than 40 in good health. Sequencing used naive CD8+ T cells sorted from blood. This chain uses TRBV4-1 with TRBJ1-1; 8 nucleotides agree with TRBD1. CDR3 region: CASSQDGQGEGLNTEAFF. The CDR3 nucleotides are TGCGCCAGCAGCCAAGATGGACAGGGAGAAGGGTTGAACACTGAAGCTTTCTTT.